The rows below give T cell receptor beta chains drawn from one sample of a study of cytomegalovirus exposure and HLA in healthy donors. Some clones are missing from TCRdb's copy, which holds only in-frame ones; the method was immunoSEQ multiplex PCR. The profile shows about 200,000 clones, roughly 80% of them singletons. Sequences were obtained from PBMCs. Source of these receptors: a man aged 30 to 39 in good health and CMV-seronegative. Both conserved end residues are part of each CDR3. The order of the fields is V gene, J gene, CDR3 protein.

>TRBV2|TRBJ1-3
CASSAGGGGGNTIYF
>TRBV7-7|TRBJ2-5
CASSPLETQYF
>TRBV12-2|TRBJ1-1
CASRRDRVTILNTEAFF
>TRBV5-6|TRBJ1-6
CASSLSGHHPWTLHF
>TRBV7-8|TRBJ1-2
CASGRSYGYTF
>TRBV27|TRBJ2-2
CASSLNTGELFF
>TRBV28|TRBJ1-5
CASSITGNQPQHF
>TRBV6-1|TRBJ1-4
CASSEAHYPGALFF
>TRBV6-5|TRBJ1-5
CASGPPHQPQHF
>TRBV5-1|TRBJ1-4
CASSSQTRQGGEKLFF
>TRBV6-5|TRBJ1-2
CASSYGYREGHGYTF
>TRBV18|TRBJ1-5
CASSPGQGNQPQHF
>TRBV7-9|TRBJ1-2
CASSSTGNYGYTF
>TRBV5-6|TRBJ1-5
CASSLGQGFQPQHF
>TRBV5-1|TRBJ1-2
CASSLTGKAYTF
>TRBV4-2|TRBJ1-3
CASRGGWGPAGNTIYF
>TRBV6-5|TRBJ1-1
CASRLKTGRWTEAFF
>TRBV10-3|TRBJ2-3
CAISESEVNTQYF
>TRBV6-5|TRBJ1-5
CASSPDRAKNQPQHF
>TRBV7-2|TRBJ2-7
CASSPSYEQYF
>TRBV4-2|TRBJ1-4
CASSQTPGTRPGEKLFF
>TRBV19|TRBJ1-4
CASRGGQRNEKLFF
>TRBV28|TRBJ1-5
CANSSGSDDQPQHF
>TRBV27|TRBJ2-7
CASSFGQGYEQYF
>TRBV4-2|TRBJ2-1
CASSQGAGGGYNEQFF
>TRBV7-9|TRBJ2-5
CASSFSAREGIEAQYF
>TRBV13|TRBJ1-2
CASSLGRGYGYTF
>TRBV7-9|TRBJ1-5
CASSLGQGGDQPQHF
>TRBV9|TRBJ2-7
CASSGGTTYEQYF
>TRBV6-5|TRBJ2-7
CASSFQGNEQYF
>TRBV5-1|TRBJ1-2
CASSLNVGQGNGNTF
>TRBV4-1|TRBJ2-2
CASSPGGELFF
>TRBV14|TRBJ1-1
CASSPLTGGVEVAEAFF
>TRBV28|TRBJ1-1
CASTKTLTGFAEAFF